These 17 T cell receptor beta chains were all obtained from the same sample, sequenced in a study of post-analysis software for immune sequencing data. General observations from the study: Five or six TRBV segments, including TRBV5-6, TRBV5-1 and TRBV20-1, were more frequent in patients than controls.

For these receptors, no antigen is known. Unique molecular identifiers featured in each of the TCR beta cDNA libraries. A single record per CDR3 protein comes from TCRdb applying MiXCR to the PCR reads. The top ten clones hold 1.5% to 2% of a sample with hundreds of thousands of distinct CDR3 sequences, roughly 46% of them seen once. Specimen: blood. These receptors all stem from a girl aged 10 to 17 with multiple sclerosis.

This chain's CDR3 is CASSLQGPGGGYTF. The CDR3 DNA sequence: TGTGCCAGCAGCCTCCAGGGGCCTGGAGGTGGCTACACCTTC. This chain links TRBV9 with TRBJ1-2; tentative D call: TRBD1 (6 bases). V was clipped by 4 bases and J by 7 bases, with 17 bases between them. The V gene's germline CDR1 is SGDLS and CDR2 YYNGEE. CDR3 length: 14 residues.

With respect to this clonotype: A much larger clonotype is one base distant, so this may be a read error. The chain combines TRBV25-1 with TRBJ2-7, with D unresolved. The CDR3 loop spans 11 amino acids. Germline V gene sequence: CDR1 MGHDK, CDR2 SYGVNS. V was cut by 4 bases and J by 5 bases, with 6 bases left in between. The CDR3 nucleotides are TGTGCCAGCAGTGTGGGGAACGAGCAGTACTTC. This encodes CASSVGNEQYF.

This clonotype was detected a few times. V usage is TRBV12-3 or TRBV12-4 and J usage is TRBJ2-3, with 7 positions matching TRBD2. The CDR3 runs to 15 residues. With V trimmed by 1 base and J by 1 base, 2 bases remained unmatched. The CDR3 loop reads CASSLGGSGTDTQYF. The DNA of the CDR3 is TGTGCCAGCAGTTTAGGCGGGAGTGGCACAGATACGCAGTATTTT.

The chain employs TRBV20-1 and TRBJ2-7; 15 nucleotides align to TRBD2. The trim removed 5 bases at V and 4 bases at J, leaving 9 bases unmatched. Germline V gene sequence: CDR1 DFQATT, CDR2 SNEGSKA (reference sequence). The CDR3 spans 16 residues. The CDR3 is CSAAHLGTSGRYEQYF. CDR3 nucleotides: TGCAGTGCTGCCCACCTCGGGACTAGCGGGAGGTACGAGCAGTACTTC.

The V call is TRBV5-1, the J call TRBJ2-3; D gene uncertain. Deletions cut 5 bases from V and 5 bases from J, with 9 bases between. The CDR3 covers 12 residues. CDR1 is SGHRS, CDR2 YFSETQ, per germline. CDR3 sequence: CASRIQEDTQYF. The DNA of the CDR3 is TGCGCCAGCAGGATTCAAGAAGATACGCAGTATTTT.

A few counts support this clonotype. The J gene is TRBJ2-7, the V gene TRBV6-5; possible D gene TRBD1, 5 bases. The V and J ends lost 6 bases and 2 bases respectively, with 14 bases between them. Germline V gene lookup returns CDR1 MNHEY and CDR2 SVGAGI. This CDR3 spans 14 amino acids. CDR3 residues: CASSPWQGAYEQYF. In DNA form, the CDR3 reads TGTGCCAGCAGCCCCTGGCAGGGCGCCTACGAGCAGTACTTC.

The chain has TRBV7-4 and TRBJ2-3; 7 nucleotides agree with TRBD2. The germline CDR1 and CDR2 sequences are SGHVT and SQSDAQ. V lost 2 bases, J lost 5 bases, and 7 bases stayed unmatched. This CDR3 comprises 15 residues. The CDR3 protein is CASSLPQRGVDTQYF. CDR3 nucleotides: TGTGCCAGCAGCTTACCCCAGCGGGGAGTAGATACGCAGTATTTT.

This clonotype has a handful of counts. The CDR3 DNA is TGCAGCGTGGGACAGGGGAATGGCTACACCTTC. Protein sequence: CSVGQGNGYTF. V usage is TRBV29-1 and J usage is TRBJ1-2; TRBD1 aligns across 10 bases. V dropped 6 bases and J dropped 6; count of bases not matched to a gene: 1. The length of the CDR3 is 11 residues. CDR1 is SQVTM and CDR2 is ANQGSEA in the germline V gene. Complete variable domain (other parts from reference TRBV29-1 and TRBJ1-2): SAVISQKPSRDICQRGTSLTIQCQVDSQVTMMFWYRQQPGQSLTLIATANQGSEATYESGFVIDKFPISRPNLTFSTLTVSNMSPEDSSIYLCSVGQGNGYTFGSGTRLTVV.

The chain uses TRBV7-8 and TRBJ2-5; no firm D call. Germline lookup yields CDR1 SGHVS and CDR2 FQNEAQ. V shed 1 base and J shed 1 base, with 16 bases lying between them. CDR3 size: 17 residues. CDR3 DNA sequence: TGTGCCAGCAGCTTAGTGCAAATTAGTCGAACCCAAGAGACCCAGTACTTC. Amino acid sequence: CASSLVQISRTQETQYF.

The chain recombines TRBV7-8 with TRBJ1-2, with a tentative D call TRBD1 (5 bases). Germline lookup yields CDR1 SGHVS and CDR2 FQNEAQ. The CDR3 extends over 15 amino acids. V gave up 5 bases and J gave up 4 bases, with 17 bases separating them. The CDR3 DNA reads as TGTGCCAGCAGCCAGGGTGGAGAGGGCGTCTATGGCTACACCTTC. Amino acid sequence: CASSQGGEGVYGYTF.

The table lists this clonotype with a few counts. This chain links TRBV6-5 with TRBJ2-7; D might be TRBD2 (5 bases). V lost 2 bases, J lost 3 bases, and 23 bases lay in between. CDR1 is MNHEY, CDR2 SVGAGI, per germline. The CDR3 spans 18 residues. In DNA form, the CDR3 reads TGTGCCAGCAGTTACCCCCAGCGGTTGGGAGTAATCGGCTACGAGCAGTACTTC. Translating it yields CASSYPQRLGVIGYEQYF.

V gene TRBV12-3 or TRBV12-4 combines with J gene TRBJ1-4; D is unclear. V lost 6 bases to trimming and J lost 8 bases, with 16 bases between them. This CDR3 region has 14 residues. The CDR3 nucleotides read TGTGCCAGCAGCCCCATCGAGATGCACGAAAAACTGTTTTTT. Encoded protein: CASSPIEMHEKLFF.

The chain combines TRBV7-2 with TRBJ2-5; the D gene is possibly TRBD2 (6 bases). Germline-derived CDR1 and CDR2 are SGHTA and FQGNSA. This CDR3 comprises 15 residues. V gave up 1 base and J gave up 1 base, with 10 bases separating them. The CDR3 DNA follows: TGTGCCAGCAGCTTAGGGGCGGGGCCCCAAGAGACCCAGTACTTC. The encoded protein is CASSLGAGPQETQYF.

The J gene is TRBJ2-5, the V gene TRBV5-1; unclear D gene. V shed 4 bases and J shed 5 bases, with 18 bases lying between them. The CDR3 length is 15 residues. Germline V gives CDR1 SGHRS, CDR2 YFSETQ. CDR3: CASSLGRNHGETQYF. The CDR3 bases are TGCGCCAGCAGCCTTGGGCGGAACCACGGGGAGACCCAGTACTTC.

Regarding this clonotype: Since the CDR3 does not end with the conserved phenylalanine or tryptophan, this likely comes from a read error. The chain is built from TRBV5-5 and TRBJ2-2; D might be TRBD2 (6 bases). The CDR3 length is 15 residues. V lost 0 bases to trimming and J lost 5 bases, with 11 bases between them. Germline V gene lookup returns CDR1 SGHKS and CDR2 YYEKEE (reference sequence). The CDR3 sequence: CASSLELLATGELFV. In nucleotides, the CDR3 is TGTGCCAGCAGCTTGGAGCTACTAGCAACCGGGGAGCTGTTTGTT.

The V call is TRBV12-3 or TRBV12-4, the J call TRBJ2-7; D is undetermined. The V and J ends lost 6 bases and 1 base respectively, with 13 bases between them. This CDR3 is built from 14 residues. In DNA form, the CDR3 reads TGTGCCAGCAGCGTGCTGGGAACTTCCTACGAGCAGTACTTC. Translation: CASSVLGTSYEQYF.

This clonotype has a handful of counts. CDR3 in DNA: TGTGCCAGCAGCTTTCAAGCCGGGACTAGCGGGGGGACCCAGTACTTC. It yields the protein CASSFQAGTSGGTQYF. The V and J genes are TRBV11-2 and TRBJ2-5; TRBD2 matches 14 bases. Germline V CDR1 and CDR2: SGHAT, FQNNGV. The ends lost 3 bases at V and 7 bases at J; junction bases unmatched: 7. The CDR3 runs to 16 residues.